This T cell receptor beta chain originates from a study of beta chain features in type 1 diabetes. Study-wide findings and caveats: More deletions and fewer insertions at VDJ junctions were seen in type 1 diabetes patients. Type 1 diabetes patients had moderately but significantly shorter TCRB CDR3s in all four CD4+ subsets.

Isolated RNA was reverse transcribed in full, so expressed TCRB transcripts were sequenced. Naive, central memory and regulatory T cell samples produced a mean of about 3.5 million reads. TCRdb's table, derived via immunoSEQ multiplex PCR, lists solely in-frame clones and lacks some. The sample yields about 340,000 clones, approximately 13% seen once. Only one heparinised blood draw was taken per donor, and its volume averaged about 116 mL. This CDR3 has 14 amino acids. V lost 8 bases and J 4 bases, leaving 15 bases between the germline ends. Germline V gene data show CDR1 as MGHDK and CDR2 as SYGVNS. This clone has only a few counts. No antigen is known for it.

The chain combines TRBV25-1 with TRBJ2-1; tentative D call: TRBD2 (6 bases). The sequenced material came from naive CD4+ T cells from blood. The source of this sequence is a woman aged 18-29 years with type 1 diabetes. CDR3 loop: CASLGTFSYNEQFF. Written as DNA, the CDR3 is TGTGCCAGCCTTGGGACTTTTTCTTACAATGAGCAGTTCTTC.